This T cell receptor beta chain was captured in a study of T-cell reconstitution after alpha-beta-depleted transplantation in children. Study-level results: Surviving recipient T cells and intrathymic progenitors accounted for some patients' high TCRbeta diversity at day 60. Most T-cell counts and diversity one year after the transplant came from T cells that were newly produced.

This clonotype was counted at least ten times. The antigen remains undetermined. Molecular barcoding with unique molecular identifiers was used for the TCRbeta library. TCRdb ran MiXCR on the PCR reads and lists one entry per CDR3 protein. The table lists some 150,000 distinct CDR3 sequences, 8.8% of them singletons. The sequenced sample was PBMCs, mostly from graft donor cells, obtained 180 days after TCRalphabeta/CD19-depleted stem cell transplant. This clonotype was sampled from a female patient aged 2-15 years who had a stem cell transplant for congenital amegakaryocytic thrombocytopenia, so the T cells may come from the graft donor.

The CDR3 region has the DNA TGCAGTGCTAGAGGACAGTTGTACCAAGAGACCCAGTACTTC. This sequence encodes CSARGQLYQETQYF. The chain couples TRBV20-1 to TRBJ2-5; a weak D match, TRBD1 (5 bases). In germline, CDR1 is DFQATT, CDR2 SNEGSKA (reference sequence). The CDR3 has 14 residues. Trimming took 1 base from V and 0 from J, leaving 9 bases between them.